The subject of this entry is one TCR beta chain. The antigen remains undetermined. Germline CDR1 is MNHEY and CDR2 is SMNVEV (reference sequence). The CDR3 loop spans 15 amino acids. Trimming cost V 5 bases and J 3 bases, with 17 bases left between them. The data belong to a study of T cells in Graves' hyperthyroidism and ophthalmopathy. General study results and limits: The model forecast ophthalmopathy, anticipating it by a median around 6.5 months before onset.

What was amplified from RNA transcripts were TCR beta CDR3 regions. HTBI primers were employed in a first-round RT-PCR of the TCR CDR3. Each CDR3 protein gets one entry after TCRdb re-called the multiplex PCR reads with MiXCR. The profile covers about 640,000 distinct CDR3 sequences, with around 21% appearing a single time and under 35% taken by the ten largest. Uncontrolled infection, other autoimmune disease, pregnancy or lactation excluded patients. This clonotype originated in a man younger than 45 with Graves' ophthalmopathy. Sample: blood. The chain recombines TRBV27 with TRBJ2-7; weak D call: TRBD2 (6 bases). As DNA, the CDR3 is TGTGCCAGCAGTAAAGGTACCCGGCGGGACTACGAGCAGTACTTC. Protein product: CASSKGTRRDYEQYF.